The clone carrying this T cell receptor (beta chain) has at least ten counts. Its antigen is undetermined. Axillary draining lymph nodes of breast cancer patients supplied the node samples. This entry is derived from a study of breast tumors, draining lymph nodes, adjacent tissues. Study-wide findings and caveats: Tumors had less TCR diversity than lymph nodes, more than nontumor tissue.

This CDR3 has 17 amino acids. Trimming left V 0 bases short and J 4 bases short, with 14 bases between. Germline values: CDR1 SGDLS, CDR2 YYNGEE. TCRdb ran MiXCR on the multiplex PCR reads and lists one entry per CDR3 protein. The sample includes approximately 250,000 distinct CDR3 sequences, nearly 35% of them seen just once. The clonotype originates from a female donor with breast cancer. Some clones in this sample may be carry-over from other donors' samples. The source material was axillary lymph node tissue. This chain connects TRBV9 to TRBJ2-6, with D perhaps matching TRBD1 (6 bases). This CDR3 is CASSVAGVPGGANVLTF. The CDR3 coding sequence is TGTGCCAGCAGCGTAGCAGGGGTCCCTGGGGGGGCCAACGTCCTGACTTTC.